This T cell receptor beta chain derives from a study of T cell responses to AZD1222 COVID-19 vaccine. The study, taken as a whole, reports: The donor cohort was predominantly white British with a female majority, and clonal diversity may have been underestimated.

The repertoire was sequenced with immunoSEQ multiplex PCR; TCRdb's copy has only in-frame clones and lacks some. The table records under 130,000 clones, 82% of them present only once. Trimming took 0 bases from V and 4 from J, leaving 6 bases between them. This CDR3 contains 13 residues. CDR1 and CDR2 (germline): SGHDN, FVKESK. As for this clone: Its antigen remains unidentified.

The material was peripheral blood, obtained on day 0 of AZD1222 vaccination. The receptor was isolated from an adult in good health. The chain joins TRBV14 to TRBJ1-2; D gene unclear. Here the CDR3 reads CASSQDLFYGYTF. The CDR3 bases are TGTGCCAGCAGCCAAGATCTATTCTATGGCTACACCTTC.